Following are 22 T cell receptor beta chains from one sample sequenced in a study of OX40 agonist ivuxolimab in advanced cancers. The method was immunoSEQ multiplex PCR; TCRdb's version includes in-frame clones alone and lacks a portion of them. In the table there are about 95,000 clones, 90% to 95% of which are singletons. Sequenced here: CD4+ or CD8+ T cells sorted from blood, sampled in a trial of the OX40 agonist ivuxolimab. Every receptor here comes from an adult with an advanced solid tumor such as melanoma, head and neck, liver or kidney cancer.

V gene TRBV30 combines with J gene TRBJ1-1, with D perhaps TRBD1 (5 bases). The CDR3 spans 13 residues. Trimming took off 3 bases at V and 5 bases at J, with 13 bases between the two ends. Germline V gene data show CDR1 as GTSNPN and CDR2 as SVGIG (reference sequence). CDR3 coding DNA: TGTGCCTGGAGGCCCCCCGGGGGAACTGAAGCTTTCTTT. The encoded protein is CAWRPPGGTEAFF.

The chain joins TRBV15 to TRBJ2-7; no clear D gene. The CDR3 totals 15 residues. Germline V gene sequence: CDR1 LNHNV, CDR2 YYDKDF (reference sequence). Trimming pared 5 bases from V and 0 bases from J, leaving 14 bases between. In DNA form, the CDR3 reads TGTGCCACCAGCGAGCGAAGGCCGGGCTCCTACGAGCAGTACTTC. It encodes CATSERRPGSYEQYF.

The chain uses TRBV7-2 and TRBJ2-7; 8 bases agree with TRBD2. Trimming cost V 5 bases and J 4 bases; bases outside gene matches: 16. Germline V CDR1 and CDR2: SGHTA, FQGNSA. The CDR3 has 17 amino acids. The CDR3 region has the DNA TGTGCCAGCAGCCCCATATCTTGGAGCGGGAGTGAGTACGAGCAGTACTTC. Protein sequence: CASSPISWSGSEYEQYF.

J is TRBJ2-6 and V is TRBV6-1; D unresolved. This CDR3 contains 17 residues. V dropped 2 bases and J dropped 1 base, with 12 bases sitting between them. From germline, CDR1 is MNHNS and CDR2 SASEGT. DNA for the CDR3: TGTGCCAGCAGTGAACCCGCCTTTTCGTCTGGGGCCAACGTCCTGACTTTC. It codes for CASSEPAFSSGANVLTF.

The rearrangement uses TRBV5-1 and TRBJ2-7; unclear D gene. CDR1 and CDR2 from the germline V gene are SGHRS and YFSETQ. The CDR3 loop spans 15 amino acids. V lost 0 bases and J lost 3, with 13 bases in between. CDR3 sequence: CASSLERTGGYEQYF. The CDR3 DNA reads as TGCGCCAGCAGCTTGGAACGGACGGGTGGCTACGAGCAGTACTTC.

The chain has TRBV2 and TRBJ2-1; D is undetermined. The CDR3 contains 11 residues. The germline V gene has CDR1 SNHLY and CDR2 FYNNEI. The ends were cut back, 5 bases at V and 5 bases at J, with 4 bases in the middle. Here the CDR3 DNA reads TGTGCCAGCAGTTGGGACAATGAGCAGTTCTTC. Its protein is CASSWDNEQFF.

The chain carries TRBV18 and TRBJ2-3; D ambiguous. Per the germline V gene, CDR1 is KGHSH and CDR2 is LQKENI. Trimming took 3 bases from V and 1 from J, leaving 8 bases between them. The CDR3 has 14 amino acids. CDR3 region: CASSPNAGTDTQYF. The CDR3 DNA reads TGTGCCAGCTCACCGAATGCCGGCACAGATACGCAGTATTTT.

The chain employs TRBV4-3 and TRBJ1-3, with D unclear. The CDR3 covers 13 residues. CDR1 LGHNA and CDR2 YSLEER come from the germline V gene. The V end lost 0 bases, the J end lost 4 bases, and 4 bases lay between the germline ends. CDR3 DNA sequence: TGCGCCAGCAGCCAAGAAAAAGGAAACACCATATATTTT. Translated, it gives CASSQEKGNTIYF.

CDR3 amino acids: CASRTESPRQFF. The CDR3 DNA sequence: TGTGCCAGCAGGACAGAGTCTCCGCGGCAGTTCTTC. The genes are TRBV2 and TRBJ2-1; perhaps TRBD1 as D (5 bases). The CDR3 consists of 12 residues. Germline CDR1 and CDR2: SNHLY and FYNNEI. V was trimmed by 6 bases and J by 12 bases, leaving 15 bases between them.

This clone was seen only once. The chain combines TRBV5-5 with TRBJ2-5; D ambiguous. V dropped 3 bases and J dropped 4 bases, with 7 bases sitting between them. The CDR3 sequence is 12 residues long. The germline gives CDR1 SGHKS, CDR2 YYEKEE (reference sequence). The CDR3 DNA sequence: TGTGCCAGCAGCTCCCCGGCAGAGACCCAGTACTTC. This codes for CASSSPAETQYF. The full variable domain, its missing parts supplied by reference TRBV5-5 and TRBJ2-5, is DAGVTQSPTHLIKTRGQQVTLRCSPISGHKSVSWYQQVLGQGPQFIFQYYEKEERGRGNFPDRFSARQFPNYSSELNVNALLLGDSALYLCASSSPAETQYFGPGTRLLVL.

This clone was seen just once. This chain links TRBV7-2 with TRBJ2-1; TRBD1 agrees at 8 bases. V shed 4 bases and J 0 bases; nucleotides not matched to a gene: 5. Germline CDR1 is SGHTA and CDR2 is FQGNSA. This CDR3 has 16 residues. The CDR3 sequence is CASSSSGGGSYNEQFF. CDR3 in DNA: TGTGCCAGCAGCTCGTCAGGGGGCGGCTCCTACAATGAGCAGTTCTTC.

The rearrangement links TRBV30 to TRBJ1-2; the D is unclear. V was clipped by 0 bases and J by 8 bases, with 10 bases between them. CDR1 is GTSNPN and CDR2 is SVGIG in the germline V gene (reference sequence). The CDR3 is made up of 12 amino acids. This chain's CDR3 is CAWSVPSGGYTF. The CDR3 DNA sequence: TGTGCCTGGAGTGTCCCCTCGGGGGGCTACACCTTC.

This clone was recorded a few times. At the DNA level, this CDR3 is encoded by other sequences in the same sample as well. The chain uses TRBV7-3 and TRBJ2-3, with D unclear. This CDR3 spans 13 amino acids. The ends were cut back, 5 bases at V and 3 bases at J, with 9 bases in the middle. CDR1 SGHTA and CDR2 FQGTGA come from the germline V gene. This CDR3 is CASSLDGTDTQYF. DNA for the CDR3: TGTGCCAGCAGCCTGGACGGAACAGATACGCAGTATTTT.

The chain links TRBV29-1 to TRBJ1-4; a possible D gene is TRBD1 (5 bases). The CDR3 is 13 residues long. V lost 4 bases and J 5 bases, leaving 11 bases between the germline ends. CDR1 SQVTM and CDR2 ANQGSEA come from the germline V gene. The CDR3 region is CSVARQPNEKLFF. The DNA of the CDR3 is TGCAGCGTTGCTCGACAGCCGAATGAAAAACTGTTTTTT. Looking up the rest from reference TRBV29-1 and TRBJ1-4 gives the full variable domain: SAVISQKPSRDICQRGTSLTIQCQVDSQVTMMFWYRQQPGQSLTLIATANQGSEATYESGFVIDKFPISRPNLTFSTLTVSNMSPEDSSIYLCSVARQPNEKLFFGSGTQLSVL.

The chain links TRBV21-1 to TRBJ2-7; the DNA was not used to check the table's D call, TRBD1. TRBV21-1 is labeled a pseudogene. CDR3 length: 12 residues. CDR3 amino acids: CASRGQGREQYF. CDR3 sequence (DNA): TGTGCCAGCAGGGGACAGGGGCGGGAGCAGTACTTC.

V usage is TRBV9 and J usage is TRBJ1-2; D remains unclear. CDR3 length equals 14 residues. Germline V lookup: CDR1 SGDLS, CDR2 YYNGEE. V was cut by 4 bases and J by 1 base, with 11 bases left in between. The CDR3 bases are TGTGCCAGCAGCCCCGCACGAGGTAACTATGGCTACACCTTC. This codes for CASSPARGNYGYTF.

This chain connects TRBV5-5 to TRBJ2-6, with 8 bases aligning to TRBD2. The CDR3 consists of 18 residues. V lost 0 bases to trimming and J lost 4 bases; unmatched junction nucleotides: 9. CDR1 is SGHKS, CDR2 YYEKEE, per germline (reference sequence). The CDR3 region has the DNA TGTGCCAGCAGCTTGGGTCCAGCGGGAGAGTCCGGGGCCAACGTCCTGACTTTC. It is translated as CASSLGPAGESGANVLTF. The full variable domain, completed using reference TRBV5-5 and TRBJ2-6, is DAGVTQSPTHLIKTRGQQVTLRCSPISGHKSVSWYQQVLGQGPQFIFQYYEKEERGRGNFPDRFSARQFPNYSSELNVNALLLGDSALYLCASSLGPAGESGANVLTFGAGSRLTVL.

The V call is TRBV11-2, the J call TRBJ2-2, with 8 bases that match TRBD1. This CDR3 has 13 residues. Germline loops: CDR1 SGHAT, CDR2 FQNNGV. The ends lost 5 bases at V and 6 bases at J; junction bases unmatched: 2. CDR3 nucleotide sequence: TGTGCCAGCAGCCTACAGGGGGCCGGGGAGCTGTTTTTT. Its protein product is CASSLQGAGELFF.

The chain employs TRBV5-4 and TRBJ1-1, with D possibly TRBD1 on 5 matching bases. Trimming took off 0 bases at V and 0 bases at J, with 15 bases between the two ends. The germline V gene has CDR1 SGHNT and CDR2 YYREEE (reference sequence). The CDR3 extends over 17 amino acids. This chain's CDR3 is CASSLAGTRGLNTEAFF. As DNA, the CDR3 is TGTGCCAGCAGCTTGGCGGGGACGAGGGGCCTGAACACTGAAGCTTTCTTT.

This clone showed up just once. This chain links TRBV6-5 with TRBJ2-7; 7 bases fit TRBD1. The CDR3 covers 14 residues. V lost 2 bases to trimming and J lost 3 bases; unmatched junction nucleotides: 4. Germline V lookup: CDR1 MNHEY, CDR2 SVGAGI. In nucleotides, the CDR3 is TGTGCCAGCAGTTACCGGACAGGTAGCTACGAGCAGTACTTC. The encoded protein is CASSYRTGSYEQYF.

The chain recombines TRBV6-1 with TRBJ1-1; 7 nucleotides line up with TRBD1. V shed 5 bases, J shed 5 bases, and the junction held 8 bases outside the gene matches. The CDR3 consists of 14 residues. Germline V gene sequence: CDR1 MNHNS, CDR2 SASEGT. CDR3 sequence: CASSPLRGATEAFF. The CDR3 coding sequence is TGTGCCAGCAGTCCTCTCAGGGGGGCTACTGAAGCTTTCTTT.

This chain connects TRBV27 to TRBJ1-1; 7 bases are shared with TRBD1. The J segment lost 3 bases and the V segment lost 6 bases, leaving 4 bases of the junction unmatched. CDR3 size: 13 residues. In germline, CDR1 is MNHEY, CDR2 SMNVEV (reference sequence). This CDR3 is CASRGQFYTEAFF. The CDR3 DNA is TGTGCCAGCAGGGGACAGTTTTACACTGAAGCTTTCTTT.